This T cell receptor beta chain was retrieved from a study of blood T cells in healthy people across ages. CDR3 length: 18 amino acids. Germline V CDR1 and CDR2: ENHRY, SYGVKD. V lost 6 bases and J lost 7, with 30 bases in between. It was with a sample-barcoded 5' primer and a J-beta primer mix that a second PCR of about 7 to 12 cycles was run. Every cDNA molecule carried a tag from a template-switch adaptor bearing 12 random nucleotides. Using its own MiXCR run on the 5' RACE reads, TCRdb lists one record per CDR3 protein. The sample lists about 1.6 million distinct CDR3 sequences; around 35% were seen once. At least 7 million PBMCs were isolated per sample.

This receptor was taken from a woman in her twenties or thirties in good health. This rearrangement joins TRBV10-3 to TRBJ1-2, with a possible D match to TRBD1 (5 bases). Sequencing was carried out using blood. In DNA, the CDR3 is TGTGCCATCAGCCCGCTCCCCGTGTCGGGGCGCCTTTGGGGTGGCTACACCTTC. This codes for CAISPLPVSGRLWGGYTF.